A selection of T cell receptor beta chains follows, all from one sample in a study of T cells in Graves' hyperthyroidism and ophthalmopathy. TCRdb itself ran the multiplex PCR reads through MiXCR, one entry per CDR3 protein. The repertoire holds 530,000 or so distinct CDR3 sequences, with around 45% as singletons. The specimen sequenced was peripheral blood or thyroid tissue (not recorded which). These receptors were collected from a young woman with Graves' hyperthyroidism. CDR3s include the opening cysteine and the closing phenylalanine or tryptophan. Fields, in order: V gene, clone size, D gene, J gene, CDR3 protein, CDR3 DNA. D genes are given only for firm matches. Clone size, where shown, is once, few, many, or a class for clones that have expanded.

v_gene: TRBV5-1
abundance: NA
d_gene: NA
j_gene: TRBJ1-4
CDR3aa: CASSLRQTNEKLFF
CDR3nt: TGCGCCAGCAGCTTGAGACAGACTAATGAAAAACTGTTTTTT

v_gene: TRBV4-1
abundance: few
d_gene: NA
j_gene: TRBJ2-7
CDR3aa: CASSQVLGINDEQYF
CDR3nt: TGCGCCAGCAGCCAAGTACTAGGGATAAACGACGAGCAGTACTTC

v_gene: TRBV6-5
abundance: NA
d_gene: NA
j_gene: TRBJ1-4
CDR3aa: CASSYSHLGKLFF
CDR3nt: TGTGCCAGCAGTTACTCCCATCTTGGAAAACTGTTTTTT

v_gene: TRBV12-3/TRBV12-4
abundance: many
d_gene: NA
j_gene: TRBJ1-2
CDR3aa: CASSIWTGWLNYGYTF
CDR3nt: TGTGCCAGCAGTATCTGGACCGGATGGTTAAACTATGGCTACACCTTC

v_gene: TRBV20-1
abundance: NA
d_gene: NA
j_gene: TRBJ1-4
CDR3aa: CSAASAGEKLFF
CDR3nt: TGCAGTGCTGCGAGCGCGGGGGAAAAACTGTTTTTT

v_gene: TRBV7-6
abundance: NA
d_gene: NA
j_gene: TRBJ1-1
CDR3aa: CASSRGGAFF
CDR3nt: TGTGCCAGCAGCAGGGGGGGAGCTTTCTTT

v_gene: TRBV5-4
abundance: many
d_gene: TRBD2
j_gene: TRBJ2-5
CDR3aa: CASTRGSGAQETQYF
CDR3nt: TGTGCCAGCACCAGGGGTAGCGGGGCTCAGGAGACCCAGTACTTC

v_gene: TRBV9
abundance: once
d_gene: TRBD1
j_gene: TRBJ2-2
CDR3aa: CASGGQDLTGELFF
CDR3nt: TGTGCCAGCGGAGGACAGGATCTTACCGGGGAGCTGTTTTTT

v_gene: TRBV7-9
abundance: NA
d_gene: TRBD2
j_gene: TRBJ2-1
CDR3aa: CASSTSGTSGREIGEQFF
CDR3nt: TGTGCCAGCAGCACCTCCGGGACTAGCGGGAGGGAAATCGGTGAGCAGTTCTTC

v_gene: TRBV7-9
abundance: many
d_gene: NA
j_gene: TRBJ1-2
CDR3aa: CASSPGTAINGYTF
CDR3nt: TGTGCCAGCAGCCCCGGGACCGCCATTAATGGCTACACCTTC

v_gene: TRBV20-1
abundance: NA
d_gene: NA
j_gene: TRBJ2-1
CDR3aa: CSARESASVWDEQFF
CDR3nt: TGCAGTGCTAGAGAGTCGGCGTCGGTGTGGGATGAGCAGTTCTTC

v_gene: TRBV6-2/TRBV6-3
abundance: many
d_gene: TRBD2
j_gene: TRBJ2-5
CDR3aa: CASSYPSGLQETQYF
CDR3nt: TGTGCCAGCAGTTACCCTAGCGGACTCCAAGAGACCCAGTACTTC

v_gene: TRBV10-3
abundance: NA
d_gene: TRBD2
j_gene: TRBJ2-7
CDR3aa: CAISYRTSGRGSYEQYF
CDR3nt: TGTGCCATCAGTTATAGGACTAGCGGGAGAGGTTCCTACGAGCAGTACTTC

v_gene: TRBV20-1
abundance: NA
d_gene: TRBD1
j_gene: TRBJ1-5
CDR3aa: CSARTGGHYEHF
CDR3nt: TGCAGTGCTAGAACAGGGGGCCACTACGAGCATTTT

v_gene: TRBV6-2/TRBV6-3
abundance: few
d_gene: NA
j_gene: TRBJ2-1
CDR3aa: CASSPRRGGDEQFF
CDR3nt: TGTGCCAGCAGCCCCCGAAGGGGAGGCGATGAGCAGTTCTTC

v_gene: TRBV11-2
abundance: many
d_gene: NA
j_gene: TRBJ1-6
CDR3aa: CASSLLRDGYNSPLHF
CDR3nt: TGTGCCAGCAGCTTACTCCGGGACGGGTATAATTCACCCCTCCACTTT

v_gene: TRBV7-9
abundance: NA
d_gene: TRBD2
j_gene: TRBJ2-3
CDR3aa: CASTITGTTDLDTQYF
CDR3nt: TGTGCCAGCACTATAACCGGGACTACCGATTTAGATACGCAGTATTTT

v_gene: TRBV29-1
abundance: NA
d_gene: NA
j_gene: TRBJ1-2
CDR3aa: CSVGRTVSGYTF
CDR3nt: TGCAGCGTCGGCCGGACAGTAAGCGGCTACACCTTC

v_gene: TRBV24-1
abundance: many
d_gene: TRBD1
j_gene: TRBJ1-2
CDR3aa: CAASERNGQEDYGYTF
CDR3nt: TGTGCCGCCAGTGAACGAAACGGACAGGAGGACTATGGCTACACCTTC

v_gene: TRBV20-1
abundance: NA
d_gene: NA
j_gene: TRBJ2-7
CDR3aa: CSARKRQVPYEQYF
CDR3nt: TGCAGTGCTAGAAAGCGGCAGGTCCCTTACGAGCAGTACTTC

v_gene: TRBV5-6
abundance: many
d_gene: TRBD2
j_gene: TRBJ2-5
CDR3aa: CASSSGLAGGLAETQYF
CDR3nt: TGTGCCAGCAGCTCGGGACTAGCGGGAGGATTGGCAGAGACCCAGTACTTC

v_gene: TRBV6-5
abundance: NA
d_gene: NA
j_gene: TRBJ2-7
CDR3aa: CASRQGSNNEQYF
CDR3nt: TGTGCCAGCAGACAGGGTAGTAACAATGAGCAGTACTTC

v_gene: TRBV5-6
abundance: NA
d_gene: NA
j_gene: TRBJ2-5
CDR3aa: CASSYSYRVGETQYF
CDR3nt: TGTGCCAGCAGTTACTCCTACAGGGTGGGAGAGACCCAGTACTTC

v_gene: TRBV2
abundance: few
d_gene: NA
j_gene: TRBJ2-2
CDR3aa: CASSPRQAEYTGELFF
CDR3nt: TGTGCCAGCTCACCACGCCAGGCGGAATACACCGGGGAGCTGTTTTTT

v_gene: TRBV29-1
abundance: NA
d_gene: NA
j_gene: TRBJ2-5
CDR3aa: CSLGLTQYF
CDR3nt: TGCAGTTTAGGGTTGACCCAGTACTTC

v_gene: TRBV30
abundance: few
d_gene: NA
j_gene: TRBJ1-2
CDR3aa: CAWRTTGNYGYTF
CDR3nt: TGTGCCTGGAGAACAACAGGGAACTATGGCTACACCTTC

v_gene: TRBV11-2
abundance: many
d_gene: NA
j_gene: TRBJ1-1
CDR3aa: CASSPRGPNTEAFF
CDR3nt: TGTGCCAGCAGCCCCAGGGGACCGAACACTGAAGCTTTCTTT

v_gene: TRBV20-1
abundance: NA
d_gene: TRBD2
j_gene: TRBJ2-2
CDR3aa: CSARDQAGGNTGELFF
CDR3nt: TGCAGTGCTAGAGATCAAGCGGGAGGGAACACCGGGGAGCTGTTTTTC

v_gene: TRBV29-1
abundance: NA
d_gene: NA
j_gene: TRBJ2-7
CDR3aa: CSVANDEQYF
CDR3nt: TGCAGCGTGGCCAACGACGAGCAGTACTTC

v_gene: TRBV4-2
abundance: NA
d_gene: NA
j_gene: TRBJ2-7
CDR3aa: CANSQTRSSYEQYF
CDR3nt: TGTGCCAACAGCCAAACCCGGAGCTCCTACGAGCAGTACTTC

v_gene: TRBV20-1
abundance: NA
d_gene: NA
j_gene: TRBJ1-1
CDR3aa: CSALGGPTEAFF
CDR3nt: TGCAGTGCCCTCGGGGGTCCTACTGAAGCTTTCTTT

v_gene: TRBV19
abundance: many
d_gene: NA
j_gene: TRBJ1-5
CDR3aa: CASSITADWPQHF
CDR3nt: TGTGCCAGCTCCATCACAGCCGATTGGCCCCAGCATTTT

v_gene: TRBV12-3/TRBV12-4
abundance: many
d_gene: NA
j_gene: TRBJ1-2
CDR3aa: CASSGRGGYTF
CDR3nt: TGTGCCAGCAGTGGTAGGGGTGGCTACACCTTC

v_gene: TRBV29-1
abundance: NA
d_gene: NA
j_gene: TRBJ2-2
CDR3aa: CSVARDGYTGELFF
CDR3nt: TGCAGCGTTGCTCGGGATGGCTACACCGGGGAGCTGTTTTTT

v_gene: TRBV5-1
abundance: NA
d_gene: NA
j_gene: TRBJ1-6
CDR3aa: CASSESSGSRSPLHF
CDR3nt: TGCGCCAGCAGCGAAAGCAGCGGAAGCCGTTCACCCCTCCACTTT

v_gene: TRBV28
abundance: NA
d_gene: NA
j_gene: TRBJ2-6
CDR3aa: CASSLFGGTGANVLTF
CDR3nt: TGTGCCAGCAGTTTATTTGGGGGTACTGGGGCCAACGTCCTGACTTTC

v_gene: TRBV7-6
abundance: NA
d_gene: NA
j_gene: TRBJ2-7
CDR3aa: CAKRQGGTYEQYF
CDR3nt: TGTGCCAAGCGCCAGGGAGGCACCTACGAGCAGTACTTC

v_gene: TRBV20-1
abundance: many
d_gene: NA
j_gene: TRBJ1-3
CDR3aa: CSAQDFSSGNTIYF
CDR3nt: TGCAGTGCTCAGGACTTTTCCTCTGGAAACACCATATATTTT

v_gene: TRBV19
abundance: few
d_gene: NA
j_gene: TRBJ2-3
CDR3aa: CASIDTDTQYF
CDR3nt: TGTGCCAGTATCGACACAGATACGCAGTATTTT

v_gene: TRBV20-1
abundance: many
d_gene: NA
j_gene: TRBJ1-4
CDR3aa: CSARGDWGEKLFF
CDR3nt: TGCAGTGCTAGAGGGGATTGGGGTGAAAAACTGTTTTTT

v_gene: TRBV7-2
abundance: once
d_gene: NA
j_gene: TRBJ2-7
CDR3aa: CASSLDRDTGEQYF
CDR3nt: TGTGCCAGCAGCTTAGATCGGGACACCGGTGAGCAGTACTTC

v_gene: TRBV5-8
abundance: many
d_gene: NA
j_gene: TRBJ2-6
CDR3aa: CASSLRSGVSGANVLTF
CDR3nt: TGTGCCAGCAGCTTGAGGTCAGGGGTCTCTGGGGCCAACGTCCTGACTTTC

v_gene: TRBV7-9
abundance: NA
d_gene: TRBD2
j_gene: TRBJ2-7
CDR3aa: CASSPGLAGMSYEQYF
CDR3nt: TGTGCCAGCAGCCCCGGACTAGCGGGGATGTCCTACGAGCAGTACTTC

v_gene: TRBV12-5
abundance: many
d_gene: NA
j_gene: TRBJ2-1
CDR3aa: CASGIGTEQFF
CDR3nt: TGTGCTAGTGGTATCGGAACTGAGCAGTTCTTC

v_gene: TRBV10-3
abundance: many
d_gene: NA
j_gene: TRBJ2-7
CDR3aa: CAIREPLRGGNEQYF
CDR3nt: TGTGCCATCAGAGAGCCCCTAAGGGGAGGCAACGAGCAGTACTTC

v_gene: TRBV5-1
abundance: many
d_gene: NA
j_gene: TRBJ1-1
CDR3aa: CASSLSPANTEAFF
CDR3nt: TGCGCCAGCAGCTTGTCACCCGCCAACACTGAAGCTTTCTTT

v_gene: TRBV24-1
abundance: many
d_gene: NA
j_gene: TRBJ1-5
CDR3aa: CATSDHGAAGQPQHF
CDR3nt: TGTGCCACCAGTGATCATGGGGCCGCGGGGCAGCCCCAGCATTTT

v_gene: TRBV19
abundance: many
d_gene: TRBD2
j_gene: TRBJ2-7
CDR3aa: CASRAKKGSGLYEQYF
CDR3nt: TGTGCCAGTAGAGCCAAGAAAGGTAGCGGGTTGTACGAGCAGTACTTC

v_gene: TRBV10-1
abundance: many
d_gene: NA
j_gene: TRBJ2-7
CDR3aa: CASSEGRGEQYF
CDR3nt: TGCGCCAGCAGTGAGGGTCGCGGCGAGCAGTACTTC

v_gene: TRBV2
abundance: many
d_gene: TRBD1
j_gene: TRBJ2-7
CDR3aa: CASSGQGTYEQYF
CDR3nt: TGTGCCAGCAGCGGACAGGGGACCTACGAGCAGTACTTC